What follows are 11 T cell receptor beta chains derived from one specimen sequenced in a study of CD8 T cells in ankylosing spondylitis. TCRdb reprocessed the 5' RACE reads with MiXCR, giving one entry per CDR3 protein. The repertoire holds more than 25,000 distinct CDR3 sequences, with 14% as singletons. The sample comprised blood. These receptors were collected from a male donor with ankylosing spondylitis or in good health (not recorded which).

V is TRBV6-6 and J is TRBJ1-4, with unresolved D. The V end lost 2 bases, the J end lost 0 bases, and 4 bases lay between the germline ends. The CDR3 has 14 amino acids. Germline CDR1 MNHNY, CDR2 SVGAGI (reference sequence). The CDR3 bases are TGTGCCAGCAGTTACAGTCCAACTAATGAAAAACTGTTTTTT. Its translation is CASSYSPTNEKLFF.

The rearrangement uses TRBV12-3 or TRBV12-4 and TRBJ2-3; 8 bases fit TRBD2. The CDR3 loop spans 15 amino acids. Trimming at V came to 5 bases and at J to 5 bases, leaving 9 bases not matched to a gene. CDR3 in DNA: TGTGCCAGCAGTATTAGCGGGGCCCGAGGAGATACGCAGTATTTT. Its protein is CASSISGARGDTQYF.

This chain connects TRBV20-1 to TRBJ2-1; 7 bases are shared with TRBD2. V shed 4 bases and J 2 bases; nucleotides not matched to a gene: 8. The germline CDR1 and CDR2 sequences are DFQATT and SNEGSKA (reference sequence). The CDR3 is 15 residues long. The CDR3 nucleotides read TGCAGTGCTACCAGGGCGAGCGGGGCCTACAATGAGCAGTTCTTC. This translates into CSATRASGAYNEQFF.

This clonotype was found a few times. The chain uses TRBV4-1 and TRBJ2-5; D call uncertain. The CDR3 runs to 15 residues. V was cut by 0 bases and J by 2 bases, with 10 bases left in between. In germline, CDR1 is MGHRA, CDR2 YSYEKL. This chain's CDR3 is CASSQDTGRQETQYF. For the CDR3, the DNA is TGCGCCAGCAGCCAAGATACGGGCCGACAAGAGACCCAGTACTTC.

Only a few counts were recorded for this clonotype. The rearrangement links TRBV12-3 or TRBV12-4 to TRBJ2-2; D possibly corresponds to TRBD2 (6 bases). The CDR3 consists of 15 residues. The V end was cut by 0 bases, the J end by 3 bases, with 8 bases between. CDR3 bases: TGTGCCAGCAGTTTAGCGGGGGGTTACACCGGGGAGCTGTTTTTT. Encoded protein: CASSLAGGYTGELFF.

This clonotype was recorded a few times. The rearrangement joins TRBV20-1 to TRBJ2-3; weak D call: TRBD1 (7 bases). Deletions cut 6 bases from V and 1 base from J, with 20 bases between. CDR1 is DFQATT and CDR2 is SNEGSKA in the germline V gene (reference sequence). This CDR3 spans 16 amino acids. CDR3: CSAIPAGQTGTDTQYF. The CDR3 DNA sequence: TGCAGTGCAATCCCGGCGGGACAGACGGGCACAGATACGCAGTATTTT.

This clonotype was recorded a few times. The chain uses TRBV7-3 and TRBJ2-6; TRBD2 might be the D (5 bases). The CDR3 totals 16 residues. Trimming pared 5 bases from V and 0 bases from J, leaving 11 bases between. Germline assignment: CDR1 SGHTA and CDR2 FQGTGA. CDR3 amino acids: CASSPQTSSGANVLTF. In DNA, the CDR3 is TGTGCCAGCAGCCCTCAAACTAGCTCTGGGGCCAACGTCCTGACTTTC. Together with reference TRBV7-3 and TRBJ2-6, the CDR3 gives the full variable domain: GAGVSQTPSNKVTEKGKYVELRCDPISGHTALYWYRQSLGQGPEFLIYFQGTGAADDSGLPNDRFFAVRPEGSVSTLKIQRTERGDSAVYLCASSPQTSSGANVLTFGAGSRLTVL.

The sample holds a few counts of this clonotype. J is TRBJ2-3 and V is TRBV24-1; D uncertain. Trimming cost V 4 bases and J 5 bases, with 9 bases left between them. The length of the CDR3 is 13 residues. The germline V gene encodes CDR1 KGHDR and CDR2 SFDVKD. CDR3 sequence: CATSDPKLDTQYF. CDR3 nucleotide sequence: TGTGCCACCAGTGACCCTAAGTTAGATACGCAGTATTTT.

This clonotype was seen at least ten times. V and J are TRBV29-1 and TRBJ2-5; 10 bases align to TRBD2. This CDR3 has 14 residues. J was trimmed by 1 base and V by 7 bases; bases with no gene match: 6. Germline CDR1 is SQVTM and CDR2 is ANQGSEA. DNA for the CDR3: TGCAGCGGTAGGGCTAGCGGGGGCCAAGAGACCCAGTACTTC. Translated: CSGRASGGQETQYF.

The V and J genes are TRBV29-1 and TRBJ2-1; TRBD2 agrees at 9 bases. Germline V gene lookup returns CDR1 SQVTM and CDR2 ANQGSEA. CDR3 length: 14 residues. V was pared by 4 bases and J by 6 bases, with 7 bases of the junction left unmatched. In nucleotides, the CDR3 is TGCAGCGTTGGGAAAGCGGGAGGTGGCAATGAGCAGTTCTTC. Protein sequence: CSVGKAGGGNEQFF.

There are a few counts of this clonotype. The chain links TRBV3-1 to TRBJ1-1; possible D gene TRBD1, 6 bases. The CDR3 contains 16 residues. Germline assignment: CDR1 LGHDT and CDR2 YNNKEL (reference sequence). V was shortened by 5 bases and J by 3 bases, with 19 bases between the two germline ends. The CDR3 reads CASSLRTVKGHTEAFF. The CDR3 nucleotides are TGTGCCAGCAGCTTAAGGACAGTCAAGGGTCACACTGAAGCTTTCTTT.